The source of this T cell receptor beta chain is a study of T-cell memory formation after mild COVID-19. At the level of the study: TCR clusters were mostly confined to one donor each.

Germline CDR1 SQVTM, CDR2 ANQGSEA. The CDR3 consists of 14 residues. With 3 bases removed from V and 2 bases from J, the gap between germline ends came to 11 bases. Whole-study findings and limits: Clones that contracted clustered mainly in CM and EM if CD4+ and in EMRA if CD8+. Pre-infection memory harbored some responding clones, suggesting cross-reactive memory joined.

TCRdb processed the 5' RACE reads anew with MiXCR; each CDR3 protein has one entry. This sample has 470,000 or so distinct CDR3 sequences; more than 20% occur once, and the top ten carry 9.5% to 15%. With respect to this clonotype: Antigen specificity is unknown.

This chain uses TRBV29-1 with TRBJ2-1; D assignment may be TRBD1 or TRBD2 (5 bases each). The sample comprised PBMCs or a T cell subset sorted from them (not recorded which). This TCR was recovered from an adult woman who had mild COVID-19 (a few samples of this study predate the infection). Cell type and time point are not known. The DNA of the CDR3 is TGCAGCGTTGATGTGGGACGGGCCTACAATGAGCAGTTCTTC. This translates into CSVDVGRAYNEQFF.